This T cell receptor (beta chain) appears in the sequencing data of a study of blood T cells in healthy people across ages. Together with a sample-barcoded 5' primer, a J-beta primer mix was included in a second PCR lasting roughly 6 to 12 cycles. Researchers report that a template-switch adaptor with 12 random nucleotides tagged each cDNA molecule. TCRdb itself ran the 5' RACE reads through MiXCR, one entry per CDR3 protein. Among more than 900,000 distinct CDR3 sequences listed, about 29% were seen once. Concerning this clonotype: One junction end disagrees with the germline gene, perhaps due to a read error.

Germline V gene data show CDR1 as SGHRS and CDR2 as YFSETQ. The CDR3 has 19 amino acids. This sample also appeared in a second study, on T cells of mothers and their children. From that study: cDNA was made from all extracted RNA, around 1.5 ug per 15 ul.

Sequencing was carried out using blood. This sequence was found in a woman aged 40 to 50 in good health. The J gene is TRBJ2-5, the V gene TRBV5-1; 11 nucleotides agree with TRBD2. CDR3 DNA: TGCGCCAGCGGCTTGGCGGTCTTTGTAGCGGGGGGGAAACAAGAGACCCAGTACTTC. Encoded protein: CASGLAVFVAGGKQETQYF.